The clone carrying this T cell receptor (beta chain) was found a few times. The library targeted TCRbeta and was prepared with unique molecular identifiers. Via MiXCR, TCRdb re-called the PCR reads, giving one row per CDR3 protein. The repertoire holds about 980,000 distinct CDR3 sequences, with 25% to 30% as singletons. These data come from a study of T-cell reconstitution after alpha-beta-depleted transplantation in children. Germline V CDR1 and CDR2: SGHKS, YYEKEE (reference sequence). V lost 4 bases and J lost 9; bases outside the gene matches: 8. This CDR3 comprises 14 residues. The sample in question was PBMCs, mostly from graft donor cells, obtained 360 days after TCRalphabeta/CD19-depleted stem cell transplant. This receptor was identified in a boy under two years old who had a stem cell transplant for SCID, so the T cells may come from the graft donor. The rearrangement joins TRBV5-5 to TRBJ2-1; 9 bases map to TRBD2. DNA for the CDR3: TGTGCCAGCAGCCCCAATGCGGGGGGGCTTGAGCAGTTCTTC. Translation gives CASSPNAGGLEQFF. The full variable domain, rest sourced from reference TRBV5-5 and TRBJ2-1, is DAGVTQSPTHLIKTRGQQVTLRCSPISGHKSVSWYQQVLGQGPQFIFQYYEKEERGRGNFPDRFSARQFPNYSSELNVNALLLGDSALYLCASSPNAGGLEQFFGPGTRLTVL.